These 3 T cell receptor beta chains share one sample of origin, sequenced in a study of CD8 T cells in Susac syndrome. Reverse transcription of roughly 0.5 to 1 ug RNA was carried out with random hexamers. TCRdb analysed the immunoSEQ multiplex PCR reads with MiXCR anew, one entry per CDR3 protein. Among about 280,000 distinct CDR3 sequences listed, roughly 84% were seen once. What was sequenced was CD8+ T cells from PBMCs. These receptors all stem from a human donor with multiple sclerosis.

V is TRBV5-6 and J is TRBJ2-5; tentative D call: TRBD1 (5 bases). V was cut by 4 bases and J by 6 bases, with 16 bases left in between. The CDR3 length is 14 residues. CDR1 and CDR2 (germline): SGHDT, YYEEEE. The CDR3 region has the DNA TGTGCCAGCAGCCGAACCGACAGCGTACAGACCCAGTACTTC. Amino acid sequence: CASSRTDSVQTQYF.

V and J are TRBV29-1 and TRBJ2-2; D is uncertain. The ends were cut back, 2 bases at V and 6 bases at J, with 7 bases in the middle. The CDR3 has 12 amino acids. Germline CDR1 is SQVTM and CDR2 is ANQGSEA. The CDR3 spells CSVEPRAGELFF. As DNA, the CDR3 is TGCAGCGTTGAACCCCGGGCCGGGGAGCTGTTTTTT.

In this sample, this clonotype turned up once. The chain is built from TRBV2 and TRBJ1-3; D unclear. Trimming pared 8 bases from V and 4 bases from J, leaving 18 bases between. CDR1 is SNHLY, CDR2 FYNNEI, per germline. The CDR3 length is 15 residues. This CDR3 reads CASLAEESRGNTIYF. The CDR3 region has the DNA TGTGCCAGCCTTGCAGAGGAGAGCCGGGGAAACACCATATATTTT.